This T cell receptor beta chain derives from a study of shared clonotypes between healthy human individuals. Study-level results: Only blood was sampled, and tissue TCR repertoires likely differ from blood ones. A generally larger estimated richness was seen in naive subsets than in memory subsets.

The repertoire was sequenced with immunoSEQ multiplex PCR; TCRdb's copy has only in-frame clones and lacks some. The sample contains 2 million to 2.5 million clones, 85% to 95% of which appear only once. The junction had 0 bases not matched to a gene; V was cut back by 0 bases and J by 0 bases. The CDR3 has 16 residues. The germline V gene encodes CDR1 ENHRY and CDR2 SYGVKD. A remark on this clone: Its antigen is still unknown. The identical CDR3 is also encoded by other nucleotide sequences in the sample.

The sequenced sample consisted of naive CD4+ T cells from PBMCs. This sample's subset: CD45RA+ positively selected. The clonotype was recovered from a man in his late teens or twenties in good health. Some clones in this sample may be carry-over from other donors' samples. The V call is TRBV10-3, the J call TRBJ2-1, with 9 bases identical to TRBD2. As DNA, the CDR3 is TGTGCCATCAGTGAGTCTAGCGGGAGCTCCTACAATGAGCAGTTCTTC. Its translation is CAISESSGSSYNEQFF.